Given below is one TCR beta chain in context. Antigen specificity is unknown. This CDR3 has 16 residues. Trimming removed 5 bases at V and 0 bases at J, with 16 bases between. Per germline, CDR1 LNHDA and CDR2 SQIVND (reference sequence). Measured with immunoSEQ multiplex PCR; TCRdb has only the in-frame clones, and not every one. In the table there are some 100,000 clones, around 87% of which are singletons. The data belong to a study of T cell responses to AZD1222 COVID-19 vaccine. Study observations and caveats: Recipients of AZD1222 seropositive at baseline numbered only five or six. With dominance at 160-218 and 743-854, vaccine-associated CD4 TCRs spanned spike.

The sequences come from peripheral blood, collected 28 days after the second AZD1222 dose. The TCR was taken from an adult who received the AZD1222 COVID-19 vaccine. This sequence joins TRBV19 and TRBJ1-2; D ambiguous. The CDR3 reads CASSWTPKGTNYGYTF. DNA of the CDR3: TGTGCCAGTAGTTGGACTCCTAAGGGAACTAACTATGGCTACACCTTC.